This passage covers 5 T cell receptor beta chains from one sample sequenced in a study of beta chain features in type 1 diabetes (dated by TCRdb to between 2018 and 2020). Overall study results and their limits: Type 1 diabetes patients showed a moderate but significant shortening of TCRB CDR3 length in all four CD4+ subsets.

Their specific antigens are unknown. To prepare the library, the immunoSEQ multiplex PCR assay was applied. The entire amount of isolated RNA was reverse transcribed using the High Capacity cDNA Reverse Transcription Kit, so the sequenced TCRB transcripts were expressed ones. TCRdb re-hosts the immuneACCESS table, in-frame sequences only. Its copies lack some clones; in the studies checked, an unresolved V gene accounts for under half of them, and the cause for the rest is not known. Across this sample there are hundreds of thousands of clones, with about 14% seen only once. The leading ten clones occupy approximately 0.042% of the sample. What was sequenced was naive CD4+ T cells from blood. The sample's cell subset or site label is to be understood as: true naive CD4+ T cells. These receptors all stem from a man aged 18-30 years with type 1 diabetes.

This clone has just a few counts. The genes are TRBV30 and TRBJ1-5; 8 bases line up with TRBD1. This CDR3 has 13 amino acids. The germline V gene has CDR1 GTSNPN and CDR2 SVGIG (reference sequence). J gave up 8 bases and V 1 base, and 4 bases lay outside the gene matches. CDR3 sequence reads: CAWSGTTGEPQHF. For the CDR3, the DNA is TGTGCCTGGAGTGGGACGACAGGGGAGCCCCAGCATTTT.

The rearrangement uses TRBV30 and TRBJ2-7; the D call may be TRBD1 or TRBD2 (5 bases each). Germline V CDR1 and CDR2: GTSNPN, SVGIG (reference sequence). The CDR3 has 13 amino acids. Trimming took 4 bases from V and 5 from J, leaving 15 bases between them. The CDR3 DNA reads TGTGCCTGGAATCCGGGGCAGGGAAACGAGCAGTACTTC. It translates to CAWNPGQGNEQYF.

The V call is TRBV5-4, the J call TRBJ2-1, with TRBD2 matching over 8 bases. V trimming: 4 bases; J trimming: 8 bases; junction bases outside the gene matches: 11. Germline CDR1 SGHNT, CDR2 YYREEE (reference sequence). The CDR3 consists of 15 residues. CDR3 DNA: TGTGCCAGCAGCCCAGCGGGAGTCCCTACCTATGAGCAGTTCTTC. This codes for CASSPAGVPTYEQFF.

The table lists this clone with a few counts. This sequence joins TRBV30 and TRBJ2-5, with TRBD1 as a possible D gene (6 bases). TRBJ2-7 explains the end of the DNA better; the J call may be wrong. Germline loops: CDR1 GTSNPN, CDR2 SVGIG (reference sequence). The CDR3 has 12 residues. The CDR3 coding sequence is TGTGCCTGGAGCGGGACAATAGGCGAGCAGTACTTC. Its protein is CAWSGTIGEQYF.

The chain is built from TRBV6-5 and TRBJ2-7; 10 bases agree with TRBD2. Germline CDR1 is MNHEY and CDR2 is SVGAGI. J was trimmed by 9 bases and V by 5 bases; bases with no gene match: 13. The CDR3 covers 15 residues. The CDR3 here is CASSARSGRVTGQYF. CDR3 DNA sequence: TGTGCCAGCAGTGCCCGGAGCGGGAGGGTTACAGGGCAGTACTTC.